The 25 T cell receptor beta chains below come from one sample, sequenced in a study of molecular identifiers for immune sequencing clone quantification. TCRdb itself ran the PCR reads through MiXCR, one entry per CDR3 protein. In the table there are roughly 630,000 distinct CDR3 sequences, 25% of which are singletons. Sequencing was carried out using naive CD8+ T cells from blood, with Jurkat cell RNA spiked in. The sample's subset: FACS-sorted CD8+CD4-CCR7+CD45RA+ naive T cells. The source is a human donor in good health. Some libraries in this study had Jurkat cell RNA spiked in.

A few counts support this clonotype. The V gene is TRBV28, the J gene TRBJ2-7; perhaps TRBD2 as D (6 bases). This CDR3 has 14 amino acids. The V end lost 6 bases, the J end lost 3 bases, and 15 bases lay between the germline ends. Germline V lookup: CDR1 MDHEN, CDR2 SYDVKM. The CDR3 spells CASSLVGGYYEQYF. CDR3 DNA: TGTGCCAGCAGCCTCGTGGGGGGATACTACGAGCAGTACTTC.

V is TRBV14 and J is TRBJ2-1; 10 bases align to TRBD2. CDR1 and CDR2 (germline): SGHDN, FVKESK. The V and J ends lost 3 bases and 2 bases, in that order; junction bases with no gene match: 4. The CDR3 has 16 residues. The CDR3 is CASSQMGLATYNEQFF. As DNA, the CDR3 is TGTGCCAGCAGCCAGATGGGACTAGCGACCTACAATGAGCAGTTCTTC.

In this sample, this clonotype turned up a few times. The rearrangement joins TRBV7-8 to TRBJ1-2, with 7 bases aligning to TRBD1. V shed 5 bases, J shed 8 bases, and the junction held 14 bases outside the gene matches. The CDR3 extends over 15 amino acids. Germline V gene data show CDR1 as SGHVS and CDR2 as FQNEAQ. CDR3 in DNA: TGTGCCAGCAGCACTTGGGACAGACTACCGAGGGGCTACACCTTC. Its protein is CASSTWDRLPRGYTF.

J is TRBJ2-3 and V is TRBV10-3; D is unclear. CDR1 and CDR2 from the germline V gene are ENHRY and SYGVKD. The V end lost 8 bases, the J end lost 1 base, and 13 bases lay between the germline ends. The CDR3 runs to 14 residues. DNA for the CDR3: TGTGCCATCTCTGGGCCCCTCGGCACAGATACGCAGTATTTT. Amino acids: CAISGPLGTDTQYF.

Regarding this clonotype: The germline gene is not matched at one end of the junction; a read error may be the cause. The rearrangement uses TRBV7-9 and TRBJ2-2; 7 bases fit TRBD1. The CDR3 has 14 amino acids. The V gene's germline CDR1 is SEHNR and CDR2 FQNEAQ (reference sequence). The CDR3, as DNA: TGTGCCAGCAGCCCCGACAGGGCTACCGGGGAGCTGTCTTTT. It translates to CASSPDRATGELSF.

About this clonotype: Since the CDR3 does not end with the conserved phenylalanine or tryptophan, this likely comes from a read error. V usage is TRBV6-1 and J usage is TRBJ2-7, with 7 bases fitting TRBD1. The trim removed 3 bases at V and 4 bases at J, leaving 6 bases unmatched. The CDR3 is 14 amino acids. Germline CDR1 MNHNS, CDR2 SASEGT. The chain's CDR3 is CASSDRGQAYEQYS. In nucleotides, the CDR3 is TGTGCCAGCAGTGACCGAGGACAGGCGTACGAGCAGTACTCC.

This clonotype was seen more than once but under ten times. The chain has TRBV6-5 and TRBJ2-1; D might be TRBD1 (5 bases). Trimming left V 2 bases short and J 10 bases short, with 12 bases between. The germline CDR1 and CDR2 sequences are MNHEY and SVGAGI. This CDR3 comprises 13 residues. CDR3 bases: TGTGCCAGCAGTTACCTACAGGATGAGGAGCAGTTCTTC. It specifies CASSYLQDEEQFF.

CDR3 amino acids: CSAREDREDGYTF. In DNA, the CDR3 is TGCAGTGCTAGAGAAGACAGGGAGGATGGCTACACCTTC. J is TRBJ1-2 and V is TRBV20-1, with 7 bases identical to TRBD1. Trimming took 0 bases from V and 6 from J; bases not matched to a gene: 4. The CDR3 consists of 13 residues. Germline assignment: CDR1 DFQATT and CDR2 SNEGSKA (reference sequence).

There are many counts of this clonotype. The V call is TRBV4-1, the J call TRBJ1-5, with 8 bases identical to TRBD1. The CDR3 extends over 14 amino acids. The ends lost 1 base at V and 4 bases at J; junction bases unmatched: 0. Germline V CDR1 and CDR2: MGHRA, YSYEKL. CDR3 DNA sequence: TGCGCCAGCAGCCAAGGGACAGGGAATCAGCCCCAGCATTTT. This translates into CASSQGTGNQPQHF.

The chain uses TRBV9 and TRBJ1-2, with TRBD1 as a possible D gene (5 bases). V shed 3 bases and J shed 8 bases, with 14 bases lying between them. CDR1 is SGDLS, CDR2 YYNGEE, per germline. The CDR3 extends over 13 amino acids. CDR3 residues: CASSEAGSQGYTF. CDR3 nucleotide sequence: TGTGCCAGCAGCGAGGCAGGGTCTCAAGGCTACACCTTC. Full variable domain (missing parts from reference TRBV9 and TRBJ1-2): DSGVTQTPKHLITATGQRVTLRCSPRSGDLSVYWYQQSLDQGLQFLIQYYNGEERAKGNILERFSAQQFPDLHSELNLSSLELGDSALYFCASSEAGSQGYTFGSGTRLTVV.

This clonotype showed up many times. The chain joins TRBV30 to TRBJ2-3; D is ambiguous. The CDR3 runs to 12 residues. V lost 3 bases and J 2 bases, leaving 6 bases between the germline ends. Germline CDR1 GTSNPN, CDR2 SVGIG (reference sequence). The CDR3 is CAWSGLTDTQYF. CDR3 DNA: TGTGCCTGGAGCGGTCTCACAGATACGCAGTATTTT.

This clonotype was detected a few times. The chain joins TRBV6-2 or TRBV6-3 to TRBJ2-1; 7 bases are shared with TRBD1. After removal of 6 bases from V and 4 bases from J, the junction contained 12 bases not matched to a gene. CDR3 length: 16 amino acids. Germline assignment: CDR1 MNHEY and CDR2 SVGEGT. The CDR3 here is CASRDIQGTPYNEQFF. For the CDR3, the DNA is TGTGCCAGCAGAGACATACAGGGGACACCTTACAATGAGCAGTTCTTC.

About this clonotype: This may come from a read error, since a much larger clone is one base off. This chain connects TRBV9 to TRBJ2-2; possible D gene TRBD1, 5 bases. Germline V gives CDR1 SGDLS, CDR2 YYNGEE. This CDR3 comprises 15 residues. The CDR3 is CANSVDDSYTGELFF. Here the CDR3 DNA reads TGTGCCAACAGCGTAGACGACAGCTACACCGGGGAGCTGTTTTTT.

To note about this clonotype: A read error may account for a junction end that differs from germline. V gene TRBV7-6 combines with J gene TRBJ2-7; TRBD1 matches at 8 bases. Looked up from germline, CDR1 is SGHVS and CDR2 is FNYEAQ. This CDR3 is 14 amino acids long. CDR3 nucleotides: TGTGCCGGCAGCTCGGGACAGGTTTCCTACGAGCAGTACTTC. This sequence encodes CAGSSGQVSYEQYF.

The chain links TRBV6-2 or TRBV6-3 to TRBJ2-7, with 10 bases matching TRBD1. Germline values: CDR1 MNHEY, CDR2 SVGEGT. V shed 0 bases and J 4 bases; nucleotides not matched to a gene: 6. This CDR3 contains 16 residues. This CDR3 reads CASSYSIRDRGYEQYF. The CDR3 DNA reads TGTGCCAGCAGTTACTCGATAAGGGACAGGGGATACGAGCAGTACTTC.

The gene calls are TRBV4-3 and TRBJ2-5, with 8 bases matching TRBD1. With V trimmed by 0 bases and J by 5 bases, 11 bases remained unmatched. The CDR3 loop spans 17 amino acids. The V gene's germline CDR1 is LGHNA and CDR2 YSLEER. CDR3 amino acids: CASSQEPPGGDWETQYF. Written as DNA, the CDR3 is TGCGCCAGCAGCCAAGAACCCCCAGGGGGCGATTGGGAGACCCAGTACTTC.

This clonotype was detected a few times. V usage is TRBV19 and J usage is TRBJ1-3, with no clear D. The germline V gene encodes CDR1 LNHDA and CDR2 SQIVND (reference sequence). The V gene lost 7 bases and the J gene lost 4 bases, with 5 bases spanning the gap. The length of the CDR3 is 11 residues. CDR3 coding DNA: TGTGCCAGTAAACAAGGAAACACCATATATTTT. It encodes CASKQGNTIYF. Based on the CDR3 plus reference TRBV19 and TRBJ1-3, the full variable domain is DGGITQSPKYLFRKEGQNVTLSCEQNLNHDAMYWYRQDPGQGLRLIYYSQIVNDFQKGDIAEGYSVSREKKESFPLTVTSAQKNPTAFYLCASKQGNTIYFGEGSWLTVV.

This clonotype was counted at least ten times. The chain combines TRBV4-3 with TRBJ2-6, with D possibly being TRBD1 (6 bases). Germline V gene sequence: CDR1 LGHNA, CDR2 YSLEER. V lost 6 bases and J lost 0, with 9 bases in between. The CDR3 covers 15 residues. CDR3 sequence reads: CASRPDSSGANVLTF. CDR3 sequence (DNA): TGCGCCAGCAGACCGGACAGCTCTGGGGCCAACGTCCTGACTTTC.

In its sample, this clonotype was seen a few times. The CDR3 region has the DNA TGCGCCAGCAGCCCCCGGGACGTATCCTACAATGAGCAGTTCTTC. Translated, it gives CASSPRDVSYNEQFF. The chain uses TRBV4-3 and TRBJ2-1; D may match TRBD1 or TRBD2 (5 bases each). V was pared by 4 bases and J by 1 base, with 11 bases between. From germline, CDR1 is LGHNA and CDR2 YSLEER. The CDR3 length is 15 residues.

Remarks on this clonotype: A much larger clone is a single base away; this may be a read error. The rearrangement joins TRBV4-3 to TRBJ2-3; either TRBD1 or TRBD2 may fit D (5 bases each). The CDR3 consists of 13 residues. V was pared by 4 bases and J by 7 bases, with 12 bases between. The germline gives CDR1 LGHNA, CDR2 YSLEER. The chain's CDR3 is CASSPGGRYTQYF. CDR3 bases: TGCGCCAGCAGCCCTGGGGGTCGGTATACGCAGTATTTT.

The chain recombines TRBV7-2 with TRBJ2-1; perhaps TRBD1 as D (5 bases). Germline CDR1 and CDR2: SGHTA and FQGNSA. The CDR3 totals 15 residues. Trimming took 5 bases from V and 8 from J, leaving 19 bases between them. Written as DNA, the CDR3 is TGTGCCAGCAGCCCATCCCCAGGGTGGGATGATGAGCAGTTCTTC. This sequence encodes CASSPSPGWDDEQFF.

This CDR3 is CASSFGVHSYEQYF. The DNA of the CDR3 is TGTGCCAGCAGTTTTGGGGTGCACTCCTACGAGCAGTACTTC. This chain joins TRBV12-3 or TRBV12-4 and TRBJ2-7; D is unclear. The CDR3 totals 14 residues. Trimming took 3 bases from V and 0 from J, leaving 9 bases between them.

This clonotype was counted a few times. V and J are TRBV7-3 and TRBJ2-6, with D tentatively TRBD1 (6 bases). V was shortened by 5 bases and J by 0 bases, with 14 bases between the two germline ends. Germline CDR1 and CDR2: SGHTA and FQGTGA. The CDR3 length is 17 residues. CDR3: CASSTDSVFSGANVLTF. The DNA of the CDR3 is TGTGCCAGCAGCACGGACAGTGTATTCTCTGGGGCCAACGTCCTGACTTTC. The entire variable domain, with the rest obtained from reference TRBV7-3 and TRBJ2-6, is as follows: GAGVSQTPSNKVTEKGKYVELRCDPISGHTALYWYRQSLGQGPEFLIYFQGTGAADDSGLPNDRFFAVRPEGSVSTLKIQRTERGDSAVYLCASSTDSVFSGANVLTFGAGSRLTVL.

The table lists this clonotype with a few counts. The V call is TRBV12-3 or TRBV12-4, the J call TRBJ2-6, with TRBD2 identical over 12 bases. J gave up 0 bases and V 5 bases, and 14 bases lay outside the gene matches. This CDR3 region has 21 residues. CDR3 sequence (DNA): TGTGCCAGCAGTATATCCGGGCTAGCGGGGGGGCTCGTCTCTGGGGCCAACGTCCTGACTTTC. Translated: CASSISGLAGGLVSGANVLTF.

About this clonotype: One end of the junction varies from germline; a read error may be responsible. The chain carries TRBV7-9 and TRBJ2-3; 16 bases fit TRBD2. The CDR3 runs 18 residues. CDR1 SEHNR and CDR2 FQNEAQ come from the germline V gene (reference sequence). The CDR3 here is CASSSGGTSGRGTDTQYF. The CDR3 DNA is TGTGCCAGCAGCTCGGGCGGGACTAGCGGGAGGGGCACCGATACGCAGTATTTT.